The 32 T cell receptor beta chains reported below all come from one sample, sequenced in a study of blood T cells in healthy people across ages. The second PCR ran about 6 to 12 cycles with a sample-barcoded 5' primer and J-beta primers. Each CDR3 protein gets one entry after TCRdb re-called the 5' RACE reads with MiXCR. The table shows roughly 1 million distinct CDR3 sequences, with approximately 26% occurring only once. These records were also assigned to another study, of T cells of mothers and their children.

The sample comprised blood. The receptor set was obtained from a girl aged 2 to 9 in good health.

The sample holds a few counts of this clonotype. The gene calls are TRBV7-2 and TRBJ2-7, with TRBD2 identical over 13 bases. J lost 6 bases, V lost 4 bases, and 6 bases had no gene match. CDR1 and CDR2 (germline): SGHTA, FQGNSA. The CDR3 loop spans 15 amino acids. CDR3 in amino acids: CASSSWTSGGVEQYF. DNA of the CDR3: TGTGCCAGCAGCTCCTGGACTAGCGGGGGAGTCGAGCAGTACTTC.

The chain carries TRBV12-3 or TRBV12-4 and TRBJ2-2, with TRBD2 as a possible D gene (5 bases). This CDR3 contains 15 residues. V was shortened by 8 bases and J by 6 bases, with 19 bases between the two germline ends. The CDR3 DNA reads TGTGCCAGCTCCTCTGTGGCGGGTTCTCCCGGGGAGCTGTTTTTT. Translating gives CASSSVAGSPGELFF.

For this clonotype: Since no conserved phenylalanine or tryptophan closes the CDR3, a read error is the likely cause. V and J are TRBV4-1 and TRBJ2-5; D gene ambiguous. The better agreement between TRBJ2-1 and the DNA end casts doubt on the J call. This CDR3 has 12 residues. CDR1 is MGHRA, CDR2 YSYEKL, per germline. For the CDR3, the DNA is TGCGCCAGCAGCCAAGATTACAATGAGCAGTTCTAC. It codes for CASSQDYNEQFY.

This clonotype was seen more than once but under ten times. The chain couples TRBV6-5 to TRBJ1-6; D unresolved. The germline V and J ends were trimmed by 2 bases and 6 bases, with 5 bases remaining between them. The CDR3 covers 13 residues. In germline, CDR1 is MNHEY, CDR2 SVGAGI. The CDR3 sequence: CASSYQFNSPLHF. The CDR3 nucleotides read TGTGCCAGCAGTTACCAGTTTAATTCACCCCTCCACTTT.

In this sample, this clonotype turned up a few times. This chain connects TRBV14 to TRBJ1-6, with a weak D call TRBD1 (6 bases). V was shortened by 3 bases and J by 8 bases, with 14 bases between the two germline ends. This CDR3 contains 15 residues. Germline V gene lookup returns CDR1 SGHDN and CDR2 FVKESK. CDR3 nucleotide sequence: TGTGCCAGCAGCCAGCAGGACAGCCCATATTCACCCCTCCACTTT. It codes for CASSQQDSPYSPLHF.

This chain links TRBV5-1 with TRBJ2-1, with 11 bases that match TRBD2. The CDR3 spans 16 residues. Germline lookup yields CDR1 SGHRS and CDR2 YFSETQ. J was trimmed by 12 bases and V by 4 bases; bases with no gene match: 15. The CDR3 is CASSPAGLAGGGGQFF. The CDR3 region has the DNA TGCGCCAGCAGCCCGGCCGGACTAGCGGGCGGTGGTGGGCAGTTCTTC. The whole variable domain, remainder taken from reference TRBV5-1 and TRBJ2-1, is KAGVTQTPRYLIKTRGQQVTLSCSPISGHRSVSWYQQTPGQGLQFLFEYFSETQRNKGNFPGRFSGRQFSNSRSEMNVSTLELGDSALYLCASSPAGLAGGGGQFFGPGTRLTVL.

This chain uses TRBV12-3 or TRBV12-4 with TRBJ2-1; D is possibly TRBD1 (6 bases). The CDR3 runs 13 residues. Trimming left V 6 bases short and J 8 bases short, with 14 bases between. In DNA, the CDR3 is TGTGCCAGCAGCGAGACAGGAGGCGATGAGCAGTTCTTC. As protein: CASSETGGDEQFF.

The genes are TRBV12-5 and TRBJ1-4; D remains unclear. V lost 2 bases to trimming and J lost 8 bases, with 18 bases between them. The CDR3 sequence is 16 residues long. Germline assignment: CDR1 LGHNT and CDR2 FRNRAP. The CDR3, as DNA: TGTGCTAGTGGTTTGACACTAGGATACCCGAGGGAAAAACTGTTTTTT. This gives the protein CASGLTLGYPREKLFF.

This clonotype was recorded at least ten times. V gene TRBV5-1 combines with J gene TRBJ2-2; D is uncertain. This CDR3 is 13 amino acids long. CDR1 and CDR2 (germline): SGHRS, YFSETQ. V lost 2 bases, J lost 6 bases, and 8 bases lay in between. This chain's CDR3 is CASSFDGAGELFF. CDR3 nucleotides: TGCGCCAGCAGCTTCGACGGAGCCGGGGAGCTGTTTTTT.

This chain connects TRBV14 to TRBJ1-1, with D unresolved. Germline V gene sequence: CDR1 SGHDN, CDR2 FVKESK. The V end was cut by 4 bases, the J end by 0 bases, with 6 bases between. The CDR3 runs 13 residues. CDR3 DNA sequence: TGTGCCAGCAGCCGGACTCTGAACACTGAAGCTTTCTTT. It codes for CASSRTLNTEAFF.

This clonotype came up a few times. The chain is built from TRBV5-1 and TRBJ2-7, with TRBD2 matching over 10 bases. CDR3 size: 15 residues. The germline V gene encodes CDR1 SGHRS and CDR2 YFSETQ. With 3 bases clipped from V and 5 bases from J, the junction kept 8 bases outside the gene matches. CDR3 DNA: TGCGCCAGCAGCTCTTATAGCGGGAGGCAAGACGAGCAGTACTTC. This gives the protein CASSSYSGRQDEQYF.

This clonotype was found a few times. The CDR3 is CASSSPPYRGTETQYF. Here the CDR3 DNA reads TGTGCCAGCAGTTCACCCCCGTACAGGGGCACCGAGACCCAGTACTTC. The J gene is TRBJ2-5, the V gene TRBV6-2 or TRBV6-3; 7 bases agree with TRBD1. CDR1 MNHEY and CDR2 SVGEGT come from the germline V gene. With V trimmed by 4 bases and J by 5 bases, 13 bases remained unmatched. The length of the CDR3 is 16 residues.

In its sample, this clonotype was seen a few times. The chain uses TRBV3-1 and TRBJ2-7; D is unclear. The germline V gene has CDR1 LGHDT and CDR2 YNNKEL (reference sequence). The V end lost 1 base, the J end lost 0 bases, and 7 bases lay between the germline ends. The CDR3 is 14 residues long. The CDR3 reads CASSQVPSSYEQYF. In DNA, the CDR3 is TGTGCCAGCAGCCAAGTACCGAGCTCCTACGAGCAGTACTTC.

This clonotype occurred a few times. The rearrangement links TRBV6-5 to TRBJ1-5, with a tentative D call TRBD1 (5 bases). The V gene lost 6 bases and the J gene lost 3 bases, with 9 bases spanning the gap. Per the germline V gene, CDR1 is MNHEY and CDR2 is SVGAGI. The CDR3 contains 13 residues. CDR3 loop: CASRPGTNQPQHF. The CDR3 DNA is TGTGCCAGCAGGCCAGGGACCAATCAGCCCCAGCATTTT.

This clonotype came up many times. J is TRBJ2-3 and V is TRBV3-1; a weak D match, TRBD2 (5 bases). Germline-derived CDR1 and CDR2 are LGHDT and YNNKEL (reference sequence). Deletions cut 4 bases from V and 0 bases from J, with 8 bases between. This CDR3 spans 14 amino acids. In nucleotides, the CDR3 is TGTGCCAGCAGCCTAGCGTCTAGCACAGATACGCAGTATTTT. This sequence encodes CASSLASSTDTQYF.

This clonotype has just a few counts. This chain connects TRBV7-8 to TRBJ1-4, with D maybe TRBD1 (5 bases). Germline-derived CDR1 and CDR2 are SGHVS and FQNEAQ. CDR3 size: 13 residues. Trimming removed 5 bases at V and 13 bases at J, with 17 bases between. The CDR3 DNA reads as TGTGCCAGCAGCACAAGACAGACGGCGCGACTGTTTTTT. This encodes CASSTRQTARLFF.

The chain joins TRBV12-3 or TRBV12-4 to TRBJ2-3; D call uncertain. Trimming shortened V by 6 bases and J by 3 bases, and 13 bases separated the two germline ends. This CDR3 has 14 residues. CDR3 nucleotide sequence: TGTGCCAGCAGACCCGGGTTGGGGACAGATACGCAGTATTTT. Translating gives CASRPGLGTDTQYF.

This clonotype showed up just a few times. The chain is built from TRBV9 and TRBJ2-7, with TRBD1 as a possible D gene (5 bases). The CDR3 contains 14 residues. V dropped 0 bases and J dropped 5 bases, with 12 bases sitting between them. Germline V gene data show CDR1 as SGDLS and CDR2 as YYNGEE. In nucleotides, the CDR3 is TGTGCCAGCAGCGTAGTAGGAACAGGAGACGAGCAGTACTTC. Amino acids: CASSVVGTGDEQYF.

This clonotype was recorded a few times. J is TRBJ2-7 and V is TRBV4-1; the D call may be TRBD1 or TRBD2 (5 bases each). With the DNA end fitting TRBJ2-1 better, the J assignment may be wrong. Germline V gene data show CDR1 as MGHRA and CDR2 as YSYEKL. This CDR3 is built from 15 residues. The DNA of the CDR3 is TGCGCCAGCAGCCAACGAAATATAAGAGGGGATGAGCAGTTCTTC. Translating gives CASSQRNIRGDEQFF.

The gene calls are TRBV18 and TRBJ2-7; 9 positions match TRBD1. Germline V gene data show CDR1 as KGHSH and CDR2 as LQKENI. V dropped 3 bases and J dropped 3; count of bases not matched to a gene: 15. The CDR3 loop spans 18 amino acids. CDR3 bases: TGTGCCAGCTCACCCCGGGGGACAGGGTCAACGAATTTCTACGAGCAGTACTTC. Translating it yields CASSPRGTGSTNFYEQYF.

Only a few counts were recorded for this clonotype. This CDR3 reads CASSYLQGLTYEQYF. CDR3 nucleotide sequence: TGTGCCAGCAGTTATTTACAGGGTTTGACCTACGAGCAGTACTTC. This chain connects TRBV6-6 to TRBJ2-1, with a tentative D call TRBD1 (6 bases). The DNA end lines up better with TRBJ2-7; the J call may be wrong. The CDR3 loop spans 15 amino acids. Germline V lookup: CDR1 MNHNY, CDR2 SVGAGI (reference sequence).

The gene calls are TRBV12-3 or TRBV12-4 and TRBJ2-1; weak D call: TRBD2 (5 bases). This CDR3 contains 13 residues. The V end was cut by 6 bases, the J end by 10 bases, with 16 bases between. CDR3 protein: CASRSGVINEQFF. For the CDR3, the DNA is TGTGCCAGCAGATCCGGGGTGATCAACGAGCAGTTCTTC.

This clonotype was counted a few times. The chain joins TRBV4-1 to TRBJ1-1; D unresolved. Looked up from germline, CDR1 is MGHRA and CDR2 is YSYEKL. The V end lost 1 base, the J end lost 8 bases, and 14 bases lay between the germline ends. The CDR3 is 14 residues long. This chain's CDR3 is CASSQVVRAGEAFF. The CDR3 DNA is TGCGCCAGCAGCCAAGTAGTTCGTGCGGGAGAAGCTTTCTTT.

The gene calls are TRBV15 and TRBJ2-2; tentative D call: TRBD1 (5 bases). CDR1 and CDR2 (germline): LNHNV, YYDKDF (reference sequence). The CDR3 contains 13 residues. V was shortened by 0 bases and J by 6 bases, with 5 bases between the two germline ends. In DNA form, the CDR3 reads TGTGCCACCAGCAGAGAAGGGGCCGGGGAGCTGTTTTTT. Translated, it gives CATSREGAGELFF.

The chain is built from TRBV5-1 and TRBJ2-4; 7 nucleotides line up with TRBD2. CDR1 and CDR2 from the germline V gene are SGHRS and YFSETQ. The CDR3 is 14 amino acids. The junction had 6 bases not matched to a gene; V was cut back by 4 bases and J by 5 bases. The CDR3 DNA sequence: TGCGCCAGCAGCCGGGGAGGGAGAGAAAACATTCAGTACTTC. Its translation is CASSRGGRENIQYF.

This clonotype was seen more than once but under ten times. The junction departs from the called germline gene at one end, perhaps through a read error. The chain links TRBV4-3 to TRBJ1-6; weak D call: TRBD1 (6 bases). The CDR3 is 15 amino acids. Germline V gene lookup returns CDR1 LGHNA and CDR2 YSLEER. The CDR3 loop reads CASSHRVSCNSPLHF. CDR3 coding DNA: TGCGCCAGCAGTCACAGGGTGTCCTGTAATTCACCCCTCCACTTT.

This clonotype was seen a handful of times. The genes are TRBV7-2 and TRBJ1-1, with D possibly TRBD1 on 5 matching bases. Trimming removed 5 bases from V and 3 bases from J, with 13 bases in between. CDR1 and CDR2 from the germline V gene are SGHTA and FQGNSA. The CDR3 runs 14 residues. The CDR3 DNA is TGTGCCAGCAGCCCCGGGACGTGGTACACTGAAGCTTTCTTT. This gives the protein CASSPGTWYTEAFF.

This clonotype appeared a few times. The chain joins TRBV7-8 to TRBJ1-2; D not resolved. The CDR3 has 15 residues. Germline lookup yields CDR1 SGHVS and CDR2 FQNEAQ. Trimming pared 0 bases from V and 7 bases from J, leaving 15 bases between. CDR3 residues: CASSLANQALSGYTF. The CDR3 coding sequence is TGTGCCAGCAGCTTAGCCAATCAGGCTCTGAGTGGCTACACCTTC.

This clonotype was observed a few times. This chain links TRBV4-2 with TRBJ1-5, with 7 positions matching TRBD1. Germline CDR1 is LGHNA and CDR2 is YNFKEQ. This CDR3 is built from 16 residues. Trimming at V came to 1 base and at J to 5 bases, leaving 8 bases not matched to a gene. In DNA form, the CDR3 reads TGTGCCAGCAGCCAAGGGTGGGACAGAGATTATCAGCCCCAGCATTTT. It encodes CASSQGWDRDYQPQHF.

The V gene is TRBV4-3, the J gene TRBJ2-3; unclear D gene. Trimming took off 4 bases at V and 6 bases at J, with 14 bases between the two ends. Germline V lookup: CDR1 LGHNA, CDR2 YSLEER. The CDR3 runs to 14 residues. The CDR3 DNA follows: TGCGCCAGCAGCCTCGGGCCTTTGGGTGATACGCAGTATTTT. Translated: CASSLGPLGDTQYF.

This clonotype was seen only a few times. The chain combines TRBV29-1 with TRBJ2-1, with TRBD2 matching 9 bases. Looked up from germline, CDR1 is SQVTM and CDR2 is ANQGSEA. V lost 4 bases to trimming and J lost 8 bases; unmatched junction nucleotides: 9. The length of the CDR3 is 14 residues. This CDR3 reads CSVGLAGEVDEQFF. Here the CDR3 DNA reads TGCAGCGTTGGGTTAGCGGGAGAAGTTGATGAGCAGTTCTTC.

As concerns this clonotype: The junction and the germline gene differ at one end; a read error may be behind it. This chain connects TRBV28 to TRBJ1-1, with unresolved D. Germline V CDR1 and CDR2: MDHEN, SYDVKM. The CDR3 sequence is 14 residues long. In nucleotides, the CDR3 is TGTGCCAGCAGTTCGTTCTTTAGTGGGCAGAAAGGTCTCTTT. Translation gives CASSSFFSGQKGLF.